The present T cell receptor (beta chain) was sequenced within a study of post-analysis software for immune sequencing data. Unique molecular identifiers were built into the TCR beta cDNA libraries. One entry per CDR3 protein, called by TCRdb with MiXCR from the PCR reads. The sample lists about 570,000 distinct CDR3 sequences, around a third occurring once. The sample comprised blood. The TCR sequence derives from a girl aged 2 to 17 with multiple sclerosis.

CDR3: CASSFGTPNSPLHF. The CDR3 DNA reads TGTGCCAGCAGCTTCGGGACACCTAATTCACCCCTCCACTTT. The chain joins TRBV11-2 to TRBJ1-6; D might be TRBD1 (6 bases). V lost 3 bases and J 6 bases, leaving 9 bases between the germline ends. From germline, CDR1 is SGHAT and CDR2 FQNNGV. The CDR3 extends over 14 amino acids.